These 26 T cell receptor beta chains were sequenced from one sample in a study of type 1 and type 2 diabetes patients listed by TCRdb under 2016. The sequencing machine was an Illumina MiSeq. Genomic DNA from sorted T cell subsets was used as template for TCRbeta CDR3 amplification. The TCRbeta CDR3 region was amplified by multiplex PCR using 30 forward and 13 reverse primers. TCRdb redid the processing of the public reads, applying fastp at Q25 and MiXCR, and retained in-frame beta chains. Each CDR3 protein gets just one entry, which takes the most common genes and DNA from the rows behind it. This sample comprises approximately 260,000 distinct CDR3 sequences, around 47% of them detected only once. About 13% of the sample is in the top ten clones. The sequenced sample consisted of peripheral blood mononuclear cells (PBMCs). These TCRs come from a man aged 18 to 29 with type 2 diabetes.

The chain is built from TRBV19 and TRBJ2-3, with 8 bases fitting TRBD1. Germline V gene data show CDR1 as LNHDA and CDR2 as SQIVND (reference sequence). J was trimmed by 4 bases and V by 4 bases; bases with no gene match: 10. The CDR3 runs to 16 residues. The CDR3: CASSTGQGGAADTQYF. CDR3 nucleotides: TGTGCCAGTAGTACCGGACAGGGAGGTGCCGCAGATACGCAGTATTTT.

This clonotype was seen ten or more times. The chain uses TRBV10-1 and TRBJ2-2; D may be TRBD1 (6 bases). V was shortened by 8 bases and J by 0 bases, with 13 bases between the two germline ends. This CDR3 is built from 15 residues. CDR1 is WNHNN, CDR2 SYGVQD, per germline (reference sequence). CDR3: CASPVGQPNTGELFF. Here the CDR3 DNA reads TGCGCCAGCCCCGTCGGACAGCCGAACACCGGGGAGCTGTTTTTT.

This clonotype has ten or more counts. The chain couples TRBV30 to TRBJ2-5; a weak D match, TRBD2 (5 bases). The CDR3 totals 14 residues. Between the trimmed V and J ends, which lost 0 bases and 3 bases, there was a span of 11 bases. Germline CDR1 and CDR2: GTSNPN and SVGIG (reference sequence). The CDR3, as DNA: TGTGCCTGGAGTGTACTAGTTTCTGAAGAGACCCAGTACTTC. Its protein product is CAWSVLVSEETQYF.

CDR3 region: CASSPGGAGRNNEQFF. CDR3 bases: TGTGCCAGCAGTCCGGGGGGGGCAGGGAGGAACAATGAGCAGTTCTTC. The chain has TRBV2 and TRBJ2-1, with 8 bases that match TRBD2. CDR1 and CDR2 (germline): SNHLY, FYNNEI. The CDR3 totals 16 residues. V gave up 5 bases and J gave up 5 bases; unmatched junction bases: 11.

The chain has TRBV4-2 and TRBJ1-1; D gene unclear. The CDR3 sequence is 15 residues long. V was pared by 0 bases and J by 5 bases, with 13 bases between. CDR1 and CDR2 from the germline V gene are LGHNA and YNFKEQ. The CDR3: CASSQEALIRTEAFF. DNA of the CDR3: TGTGCCAGCAGCCAAGAAGCCCTCATAAGGACTGAAGCTTTCTTT.

This clonotype was seen a handful of times. This chain joins TRBV19 and TRBJ1-1; D is uncertain. In germline, CDR1 is LNHDA, CDR2 SQIVND (reference sequence). CDR3 size: 15 residues. The V gene lost 3 bases and the J gene lost 1 base, with 12 bases spanning the gap. CDR3 in amino acids: CASSIGRPKNTEAFF. CDR3 nucleotides: TGTGCCAGTAGTATTGGGAGACCCAAGAACACTGAAGCTTTCTTT.

J is TRBJ2-7 and V is TRBV6-1; 7 positions agree with TRBD2. There are 16 residues in the CDR3. V lost 2 bases to trimming and J lost 4 bases; unmatched junction nucleotides: 11. Germline V lookup: CDR1 MNHNS, CDR2 SASEGT. For the CDR3, the DNA is TGTGCCAGCAGTGAACTCAGCGGGTCGGGAGGATACGAGCAGTACTTC. This codes for CASSELSGSGGYEQYF.

As to this clonotype: A read error may be the cause here, since a much bigger clone is one base away. CDR3 residues: CACSEFAGSFSYEQYF. The DNA of the CDR3 is TGTGCCTGCAGTGAATTTGCGGGATCCTTCTCCTACGAGCAGTACTTC. The chain uses TRBV2 and TRBJ2-7; D possibly corresponds to TRBD2 (6 bases). The CDR3 runs 16 residues. The V gene's germline CDR1 is SNHLY and CDR2 FYNNEI.

This clonotype was detected only a few times. The chain has TRBV13 and TRBJ2-1; D is possibly TRBD1 or TRBD2 (5 bases each). Per germline, CDR1 PRHDT and CDR2 FYEKMQ (reference sequence). This CDR3 spans 17 amino acids. Deletions cut 7 bases from V and 2 bases from J, with 21 bases between. The CDR3 here is CASNPTGLDVTYNEQFF. In nucleotides, the CDR3 is TGTGCCAGCAATCCCACAGGACTGGACGTTACCTACAATGAGCAGTTCTTC.

The chain carries TRBV5-1 and TRBJ2-2, with D perhaps assigned TRBD1 or TRBD2 (6 bases each). The CDR3 is 16 residues long. From germline, CDR1 is SGHRS and CDR2 YFSETQ. V was clipped by 0 bases and J by 4 bases, with 13 bases between them. CDR3 amino acids: CASSLGGADGTGELFF. DNA of the CDR3: TGCGCCAGCAGCTTGGGGGGGGCTGATGGCACCGGGGAGCTGTTTTTT.

V is TRBV20-1 and J is TRBJ2-5; 9 bases match TRBD2. The CDR3 has 13 residues. The ends lost 3 bases at V and 2 bases at J; junction bases unmatched: 1. Germline V CDR1 and CDR2: DFQATT, SNEGSKA (reference sequence). The CDR3 region is CSARSGGQETQYF. DNA of the CDR3: TGCAGTGCTAGGAGCGGGGGGCAAGAGACCCAGTACTTC.

This clonotype has a handful of counts. V and J are TRBV12-3 or TRBV12-4 and TRBJ2-6; D assignment may be TRBD1 or TRBD2 (5 bases each). The V end lost 6 bases, the J end lost 2 bases, and 14 bases lay between the germline ends. The CDR3 has 16 amino acids. This CDR3 reads CASSPHLGAGANVLTF. The CDR3 DNA follows: TGTGCCAGCAGCCCCCACCTGGGGGCTGGGGCCAACGTCCTGACTTTC.

The gene calls are TRBV10-2 and TRBJ1-5, with D perhaps TRBD1 (5 bases). Trimming stripped 5 bases from V and 1 base from J, with 12 bases between. The CDR3 extends over 15 amino acids. Per germline, CDR1 WSHSY and CDR2 SAAADI. CDR3 loop: CASSRVGGSNQPQHF. For the CDR3, the DNA is TGCGCCAGCAGTCGAGTGGGGGGGAGCAATCAGCCCCAGCATTTT.

This clonotype has only one observation. The CDR3 loop is CAISEGLGRGGYTF. The CDR3 bases are TGTGCCATCAGTGAGGGTTTGGGACGTGGTGGCTACACCTTC. This chain joins TRBV10-3 and TRBJ1-2; D is possibly TRBD1 (5 bases). Germline CDR1 is ENHRY and CDR2 is SYGVKD. The CDR3 sequence is 14 residues long. The germline V and J ends were trimmed by 2 bases and 7 bases, with 14 bases remaining between them.

This sequence joins TRBV6-1 and TRBJ1-2, with D uncertain. The V gene's germline CDR1 is MNHNS and CDR2 SASEGT. CDR3 length: 15 amino acids. The germline V and J ends were trimmed by 7 bases and 0 bases, with 15 bases remaining between them. CDR3 sequence (DNA): TGTGCCAGCATGACAAATGGGTTAGCTAACTATGGCTACACCTTC. This sequence encodes CASMTNGLANYGYTF.

This clonotype came up many times. This sequence joins TRBV10-2 and TRBJ2-7; 7 nucleotides line up with TRBD1. The CDR3 sequence is 13 residues long. J was trimmed by 5 bases and V by 5 bases; bases with no gene match: 6. Germline lookup yields CDR1 WSHSY and CDR2 SAAADI. CDR3 amino acids: CASSRSGGNEQYF. CDR3 DNA sequence: TGCGCCAGCAGTCGCTCAGGGGGTAACGAGCAGTACTTC.

This clonotype was seen a handful of times. This chain uses TRBV20-1 with TRBJ2-7; 7 positions match TRBD1. Trimming cost V 3 bases and J 3 bases; bases outside gene matches: 8. Germline CDR1 is DFQATT and CDR2 is SNEGSKA (reference sequence). The CDR3 length is 14 residues. CDR3 DNA: TGCAGTGCTAGCATCCGGGACAGCTACTACGAGCAGTACTTC. As protein: CSASIRDSYYEQYF.

This chain links TRBV25-1 with TRBJ2-5; D is undetermined. V lost 9 bases and J lost 5, with 13 bases in between. The CDR3 loop spans 12 amino acids. Germline V gene data show CDR1 as MGHDK and CDR2 as SYGVNS. CDR3 residues: CARHRRRETQYF. Here the CDR3 DNA reads TGTGCCAGACACCGTCGTCGGGAGACCCAGTACTTC.

This clonotype was recorded a few times. V usage is TRBV30 and J usage is TRBJ2-2, with D unclear. V was pared by 5 bases and J by 6 bases, with 10 bases between. This CDR3 has 12 residues. The germline CDR1 and CDR2 sequences are GTSNPN and SVGIG (reference sequence). Here the CDR3 DNA reads TGTGCCTGGGGAGACGGTTCCGGGGAGCTGTTTTTT. Residues: CAWGDGSGELFF.

This clonotype was detected a few times. The chain links TRBV28 to TRBJ2-5; 8 bases align to TRBD2. The CDR3 runs to 14 residues. Unmatched junction bases numbered 7, after V lost 6 bases and J lost 4 bases. CDR1 MDHEN and CDR2 SYDVKM come from the germline V gene. The CDR3 region has the DNA TGTGCCAGCAGCTTCGCGGGGGGCCCAGAGACCCAGTACTTC. This codes for CASSFAGGPETQYF.

This chain links TRBV11-2 with TRBJ2-1; 8 bases are shared with TRBD2. CDR1 is SGHAT, CDR2 FQNNGV, per germline. The CDR3 covers 20 residues. V shed 5 bases, J shed 1 base, and the junction held 19 bases outside the gene matches. The CDR3 DNA reads TGTGCCAGCAGCACCCAAGGAGGAGCGGGAGATCTCGGTTCCTACAATGAGCAGTTCTTC. Its protein is CASSTQGGAGDLGSYNEQFF.

The CDR3 reads CASTSGREGYTF. The CDR3 nucleotides read TGTGCCAGCACTTCGGGACGGGAGGGCTACACCTTC. This sequence joins TRBV28 and TRBJ1-2; maybe TRBD1 (5 bases). The CDR3 extends over 12 amino acids. In germline, CDR1 is MDHEN, CDR2 SYDVKM. Trimming cost V 7 bases and J 8 bases, with 14 bases left between them.

V is TRBV28 and J is TRBJ2-7, with TRBD2 identical over 7 bases. CDR3 length equals 15 residues. J lost 2 bases, V lost 7 bases, and 11 bases had no gene match. Germline CDR1 reads MDHEN; CDR2 reads SYDVKM. The CDR3 protein is CASTLGGIPPYEQYF. Written as DNA, the CDR3 is TGTGCCAGCACCTTGGGGGGGATTCCTCCCTACGAGCAGTACTTC.

This clonotype was seen ten or more times. The rearrangement joins TRBV7-2 to TRBJ2-5; D is unresolved. With 7 bases removed from V and 5 bases from J, the gap between germline ends came to 14 bases. The CDR3 extends over 13 amino acids. CDR1 and CDR2 (germline): SGHTA, FQGNSA. DNA of the CDR3: TGTGCCAGCACGGTCGCTTACGTGGAGACCCAGTACTTC. It translates to CASTVAYVETQYF.

This chain connects TRBV30 to TRBJ2-3, with 7 positions matching TRBD2. The CDR3 spans 13 residues. V gave up 7 bases and J gave up 1 base; unmatched junction bases: 5. Germline CDR1 reads GTSNPN; CDR2 reads SVGIG (reference sequence). CDR3 in amino acids: CALGGARTDTQYF. The CDR3 DNA follows: TGTGCCTTGGGAGGGGCTCGCACAGATACGCAGTATTTT.

This clonotype was seen a few times. The rearrangement links TRBV6-5 to TRBJ2-2, with D unresolved. V was cut by 6 bases and J by 6 bases, with 11 bases left in between. CDR1 is MNHEY, CDR2 SVGAGI, per germline. The CDR3 runs 13 residues. This CDR3 reads CASRIQMAGELFF. The CDR3 coding sequence is TGTGCCAGCAGGATCCAGATGGCCGGGGAGCTGTTTTTT.